This paragraph covers one T cell receptor (beta chain) sequence. Germline V lookup: CDR1 MDHEN, CDR2 SYDVKM. The CDR3 runs to 16 residues. Trimming stripped 3 bases from V and 6 bases from J, with 19 bases between. The sample comes from a study of shared clonotypes between healthy human individuals. The wider study: Samples came from two female and a few male donors aged 18 to 49.

Across several immunoSEQ plates, the genomic DNA of each subset was split evenly. Unsorted PBMC contributed approximately 270 ng DNA, tens of thousands of T cell genomes, to each replicate PCR. Using immunoSEQ multiplex PCR, the repertoire was profiled, and TCRdb retains in-frame clones only, with some absent. This sample has approximately 470,000 clones; about 72% occur once, and the top ten carry approximately 12%. This TCR was recovered from a woman aged 40 to 49 in good health. Some clones in this sample may be carry-over from other donors' samples. The chain uses TRBV28 and TRBJ2-3, with D possibly being TRBD1 (6 bases). The source material was PBMCs. CDR3 sequence reads: CASSFRSGQGKDTQYF. Written as DNA, the CDR3 is TGTGCCAGCAGTTTTCGCTCCGGGCAGGGGAAGGATACGCAGTATTTT.